These 29 T cell receptor beta chains originate from one sample sequenced in a study of blood T cell repertoires in COVID-19. Clones were read by immunoSEQ multiplex PCR, and TCRdb kept only the in-frame ones, dropping some. The table includes nearly 300,000 clones, roughly 89% detected once. Sequenced sample: PBMCs or T cells enriched from blood (not recorded which). All receptors derive from a woman between 45 and 60 years old who had been exposed to COVID-19.

Only a few counts were recorded for this clone. The V gene is TRBV27, the J gene TRBJ2-5; TRBD2 matches 11 bases. The CDR3 sequence is 14 residues long. Germline values: CDR1 MNHEY, CDR2 SMNVEV (reference sequence). Unmatched junction bases numbered 5, after V lost 5 bases and J lost 6 bases. CDR3: CASSTTSGGKTQYF. For the CDR3, the DNA is TGTGCCAGCAGTACCACTAGCGGGGGAAAGACCCAGTACTTC.

This sequence joins TRBV5-5 and TRBJ2-3; 10 bases agree with TRBD1. From germline, CDR1 is SGHKS and CDR2 YYEKEE (reference sequence). This CDR3 is built from 16 residues. V was pared by 2 bases and J by 4 bases, with 7 bases of the junction left unmatched. The CDR3, as DNA: TGTGCCAGCAGCTTAGGACAGGGGGTGAAGCCAGATACGCAGTATTTT. Protein sequence: CASSLGQGVKPDTQYF.

The CDR3 nucleotides read TGCGCCAGCAGCCGAGGGACAGGGGGCGGTAACTATGGCTACACCTTC. Protein product: CASSRGTGGGNYGYTF. The rearrangement uses TRBV5-1 and TRBJ1-2, with 12 bases fitting TRBD1. In germline, CDR1 is SGHRS, CDR2 YFSETQ. V dropped 4 bases and J dropped 1; count of bases not matched to a gene: 5. The CDR3 is 16 residues long.

V is TRBV5-4 and J is TRBJ1-1; D possibly corresponds to TRBD1 (5 bases). The CDR3 runs to 13 residues. Between the trimmed V and J ends, which lost 2 bases and 7 bases, there was a span of 12 bases. The germline V gene encodes CDR1 SGHNT and CDR2 YYREEE (reference sequence). CDR3 coding DNA: TGTGCCAGCAGCTTAGAAGCAGGGTTTGAAGCTTTCTTT. This sequence encodes CASSLEAGFEAFF.

The chain is built from TRBV5-1 and TRBJ2-5, with D possibly TRBD1 on 6 matching bases. Trimming took 4 bases from V and 5 from J, leaving 18 bases between them. The length of the CDR3 is 15 residues. Germline V gene data show CDR1 as SGHRS and CDR2 as YFSETQ. CDR3 protein: CASSTTGNLRETQYF. CDR3 coding DNA: TGCGCCAGCAGCACAACAGGGAATCTGCGGGAGACCCAGTACTTC.

The chain has TRBV18 and TRBJ1-5; TRBD1 matches 9 bases. V lost 5 bases to trimming and J lost 3 bases; unmatched junction nucleotides: 5. Germline values: CDR1 KGHSH, CDR2 LQKENI. The CDR3 spans 15 residues. CDR3 loop: CASSSGQGPNQPQHF. CDR3 sequence (DNA): TGTGCCAGCTCATCAGGACAGGGGCCCAATCAGCCCCAGCATTTT.

The chain has TRBV28 and TRBJ1-2, with 8 nucleotides matching TRBD1. Per the germline V gene, CDR1 is MDHEN and CDR2 is SYDVKM. V lost 6 bases and J lost 7; bases outside the gene matches: 10. This CDR3 spans 14 amino acids. This chain's CDR3 is CASRIGQGGAGYTF. The CDR3 bases are TGTGCCAGCAGAATCGGACAGGGCGGCGCTGGCTACACCTTC.

The gene calls are TRBV4-1 and TRBJ2-3, with 8 bases matching TRBD2. In germline, CDR1 is MGHRA, CDR2 YSYEKL. CDR3 length: 15 residues. J was trimmed by 0 bases and V by 1 base; bases with no gene match: 0. CDR3 sequence (DNA): TGCGCCAGCAGCCAAGTAGCGGGGAGCACAGATACGCAGTATTTT. This encodes CASSQVAGSTDTQYF.

The rearrangement links TRBV6-5 to TRBJ2-3; D is possibly TRBD1 (6 bases). Trimming shortened V by 2 bases and J by 5 bases, and 11 bases separated the two germline ends. Germline V gives CDR1 MNHEY, CDR2 SVGAGI. This CDR3 region has 14 residues. The CDR3 sequence: CASSYQGHRDTQYF. CDR3 nucleotides: TGTGCCAGCAGTTACCAGGGACATCGAGATACGCAGTATTTT.

The rearrangement links TRBV5-6 to TRBJ2-5; 9 bases match TRBD2. The germline V gene encodes CDR1 SGHDT and CDR2 YYEEEE. Unmatched junction bases numbered 9, after V lost 4 bases and J lost 5 bases. CDR3 length: 15 amino acids. The DNA of the CDR3 is TGTGCCAGCAGCGTGAGCGGGGGGTTTTCCGAGACCCAGTACTTC. This encodes CASSVSGGFSETQYF.

The chain links TRBV2 to TRBJ2-7; 9 bases map to TRBD1. Trimming took 0 bases from V and 2 from J; bases not matched to a gene: 2. Germline-derived CDR1 and CDR2 are SNHLY and FYNNEI. The CDR3 is made up of 15 amino acids. CDR3 in amino acids: CASSEATGGAYEQYF. CDR3 bases: TGTGCCAGCAGTGAAGCGACAGGGGGGGCCTACGAGCAGTACTTC.

CDR3 amino acids: CASDVDRGGTLANYGYTF. Here the CDR3 DNA reads TGCGCCAGCGATGTAGACAGGGGGGGAACCTTAGCTAACTATGGCTACACCTTC. The chain links TRBV5-1 to TRBJ1-2, with TRBD1 matching over 9 bases. The CDR3 sequence is 18 residues long. Losses at the gene ends were 7 bases for V and 0 bases for J; bases not matched to a gene: 16. Per germline, CDR1 SGHRS and CDR2 YFSETQ.

The chain links TRBV19 to TRBJ1-2; 7 bases match TRBD1. CDR3 length: 14 residues. Germline V lookup: CDR1 LNHDA, CDR2 SQIVND (reference sequence). V gave up 7 bases and J gave up 3 bases; unmatched junction bases: 8. CDR3 amino acids: CASNEQGIYYGYTF. The CDR3 bases are TGTGCCAGTAACGAACAGGGGATCTACTATGGCTACACCTTC.

The chain carries TRBV6-1 and TRBJ2-7; 8 nucleotides line up with TRBD2. V was clipped by 3 bases and J by 0 bases; unmatched bases: 4. CDR1 and CDR2 (germline): MNHNS, SASEGT. The CDR3 is 15 residues long. The CDR3 DNA reads as TGTGCCAGCAGTGACCAAGCGGGGGCCTCCTACGAGCAGTACTTC. Residues: CASSDQAGASYEQYF.

This chain joins TRBV6-5 and TRBJ1-5; 7 bases map to TRBD1. The CDR3 covers 14 residues. V shed 6 bases, J shed 6 bases, and the junction held 8 bases outside the gene matches. Germline CDR1 reads MNHEY; CDR2 reads SVGAGI. The CDR3 DNA reads as TGTGCCAGCAGGAAAACAGGGGTGGGTCAGCCCCAGCATTTT. Its protein is CASRKTGVGQPQHF.

V usage is TRBV3-1 (or the pseudogene TRBV3-2) and J usage is TRBJ1-6, with 11 bases matching TRBD1. CDR3 length: 18 residues. J was trimmed by 9 bases and V by 1 base; bases with no gene match: 11. Germline V lookup: CDR1 LGHDT, CDR2 YNNKEL (reference sequence). CDR3 nucleotides: TGTGCCAGCAGCCAAGCCTACGGGACAGGGGGTCGGATTTCACCCCTCCACTTT. Encoded protein: CASSQAYGTGGRISPLHF.

The rearrangement links TRBV11-2 to TRBJ2-7; the D gene is possibly TRBD2 (5 bases). The V gene lost 5 bases and the J gene lost 0 bases, with 17 bases spanning the gap. The CDR3 extends over 16 amino acids. Germline lookup yields CDR1 SGHAT and CDR2 FQNNGV. The CDR3 DNA is TGTGCCAGCAGCCCGTATAGGGTTGGAGGCTCCTACGAGCAGTACTTC. Translation: CASSPYRVGGSYEQYF.

The V call is TRBV2, the J call TRBJ2-2, with TRBD1 identical over 7 bases. Trimming took 7 bases from V and 4 from J; bases not matched to a gene: 6. This CDR3 is 14 amino acids long. From germline, CDR1 is SNHLY and CDR2 FYNNEI. The CDR3 nucleotides are TGTGCCAGCAATCAGGGGGTTGGCACCGGGGAGCTGTTTTTT. This encodes CASNQGVGTGELFF.

V and J are TRBV7-9 and TRBJ2-1; D is undetermined. Trimming left V 1 base short and J 5 bases short, with 6 bases between. The germline V gene has CDR1 SEHNR and CDR2 FQNEAQ (reference sequence). The CDR3 contains 13 residues. The CDR3 reads CASSLVADNEQFF. The CDR3 nucleotides are TGTGCCAGCAGCTTAGTGGCAGACAATGAGCAGTTCTTC.

The gene calls are TRBV28 and TRBJ2-2, with TRBD1 matching over 12 bases. CDR3 length equals 15 residues. Unmatched junction bases numbered 5, after V lost 6 bases and J lost 6 bases. Per the germline V gene, CDR1 is MDHEN and CDR2 is SYDVKM. CDR3 in amino acids: CASRLGTGGSGELFF. The CDR3 nucleotides read TGTGCCAGCAGGCTCGGGACAGGGGGCTCCGGGGAGCTGTTTTTT.

The V call is TRBV9, the J call TRBJ2-1, with 12 bases that match TRBD2. J was trimmed by 5 bases and V by 3 bases; bases with no gene match: 0. The germline gives CDR1 SGDLS, CDR2 YYNGEE. The CDR3 is 14 amino acids. CDR3 sequence (DNA): TGTGCCAGCAGCGCTAGCGGGGGGGACAATGAGCAGTTCTTC. It yields the protein CASSASGGDNEQFF.

This chain connects TRBV10-3 to TRBJ2-1, with 10 bases lining up with TRBD2. From germline, CDR1 is ENHRY and CDR2 SYGVKD. With 9 bases clipped from V and 0 bases from J, the junction kept 8 bases outside the gene matches. This CDR3 contains 16 residues. This chain's CDR3 is CAIMSTSGISYNEQFF. The DNA of the CDR3 is TGTGCCATTATGTCAACTAGCGGGATCTCCTACAATGAGCAGTTCTTC.

The V gene is TRBV19, the J gene TRBJ1-1, with D possibly matching TRBD1 (5 bases). The CDR3 contains 12 residues. Trimming left V 5 bases short and J 6 bases short, with 10 bases between. Germline V gene sequence: CDR1 LNHDA, CDR2 SQIVND (reference sequence). Written as DNA, the CDR3 is TGTGCCAGTAGTCCCCCAGGGCCTGAAGCTTTCTTT. This sequence encodes CASSPPGPEAFF.

This clone was seen a few times. The chain uses TRBV19 and TRBJ1-2, with 9 positions matching TRBD1. The CDR3 has 13 residues. Germline V gene lookup returns CDR1 LNHDA and CDR2 SQIVND (reference sequence). V lost 5 bases to trimming and J lost 7 bases; unmatched junction nucleotides: 5. DNA of the CDR3: TGTGCCAGTAGTCCAACAGGGGGCATTGGCTACACCTTC. Translating gives CASSPTGGIGYTF.

There are a few counts of this clone. The chain employs TRBV1 and TRBJ2-1; whether TRBD2, the table's D call, matches the DNA was not checked. TRBV1 is recorded as a pseudogene. The CDR3 runs 20 residues. CDR3 amino acids: CTSSQEGLGPSGASYNEQFF. For the CDR3, the DNA is TGCACCAGCAGCCAAGAAGGACTCGGGCCTAGCGGGGCCTCCTACAATGAGCAGTTCTTC.

The CDR3 region has the DNA TGTGCCAGCAGTCCCACCGACAGGACACAAGCTTTCTTT. It yields the protein CASSPTDRTQAFF. The rearrangement links TRBV6-2 or TRBV6-3 to TRBJ1-1, with D possibly matching TRBD1 (6 bases). Germline values: CDR1 MNHEY, CDR2 SVGEGT. V lost 5 bases and J lost 9, with 16 bases in between. The CDR3 contains 13 residues.

In this sample, this clone turned up a few times. This sequence joins TRBV9 and TRBJ1-2; TRBD1 matches at 8 bases. In germline, CDR1 is SGDLS, CDR2 YYNGEE. J was trimmed by 8 bases and V by 2 bases; bases with no gene match: 11. This CDR3 contains 15 residues. The CDR3 bases are TGTGCCAGCAGCGTTGAGACAGGGGTGGCATACGGCTACACCTTC. Protein: CASSVETGVAYGYTF.

The V and J genes are TRBV7-9 and TRBJ2-7, with D tentatively TRBD2 (5 bases). Deletions cut 1 base from V and 4 bases from J, with 8 bases between. Germline V gene sequence: CDR1 SEHNR, CDR2 FQNEAQ (reference sequence). The CDR3 contains 13 residues. CDR3 sequence reads: CASSLDRGYEQYF. As DNA, the CDR3 is TGTGCCAGCAGCTTAGACCGGGGATACGAGCAGTACTTC.

This chain uses TRBV10-3 with TRBJ2-6; 7 positions match TRBD1. The CDR3 runs to 16 residues. V shed 7 bases and J 1 base; nucleotides not matched to a gene: 7. The germline V gene has CDR1 ENHRY and CDR2 SYGVKD. CDR3: CAITTGVESGANVLTF. For the CDR3, the DNA is TGTGCCATCACCACAGGGGTCGAATCTGGGGCCAACGTCCTGACTTTC.